This TCR beta chain originates from a study of human T cells and chemical hapten exposure. CDR1 and CDR2 (germline): MNHEY, SMNVEV (reference sequence). With 3 bases removed from V and 0 bases from J, the gap between germline ends came to 11 bases. CDR3 size: 15 residues. TCRdb reprocessed the RACE reads with MiXCR, giving one entry per CDR3 protein. The sample holds some 93,000 distinct CDR3 sequences, approximately 8.2% seen once. Regarding this clonotype: Its antigen is unidentified.

Findings and caveats of the study: DPC sensitization left the count of TCRs above 1 in 1000 unchanged.

The time point: healthy volunteer bleed at 2 weeks. Unfractionated whole blood yielded total RNA. Material: whole blood. The chain recombines TRBV27 with TRBJ1-2; no reliable D call. The origin of this receptor is a female donor in good health. Some clones in this sample may be carry-over from other donors' samples. The CDR3 nucleotides read TGTGCCAGCAGTTTGTCCCCTGCTCCTAACTATGGCTACACCTTC. It yields the protein CASSLSPAPNYGYTF.